This T cell receptor (beta chain) was identified during a study of T-cell memory formation after mild COVID-19. Study details: Clustering of TCRs was largely donor specific.

TCR alpha and TCR beta cDNA libraries carrying sample barcodes and UMIs came from 5'RACE with constant-segment primers. MiXCR, applied by TCRdb to the 5' RACE reads, yields one record per CDR3 protein. The table shows about 400,000 distinct CDR3 sequences, with more than 20% occurring only once. Study-level results: CD4+ bias marked clones expanding day 15 to 37, unlike balanced contracting clones.

The CDR3 runs to 15 residues. V lost 3 bases and J lost 3, with 9 bases in between. For this clonotype: Its specificity is unknown.

The specimen sequenced was PBMCs or a T cell subset sorted from them (not recorded which). This TCR derives from an adult woman who had mild COVID-19 (a few samples of this study predate the infection). Cell type and time point are not known. This chain joins TRBV12-3 or TRBV12-4 and TRBJ2-6; tentative D call: TRBD2 (5 bases). In DNA, the CDR3 is TGTGCCAGCAGTTTTATGCGGGTTGGGGCCAACGTCCTGACTTTC. Protein sequence: CASSFMRVGANVLTF.